This TCR beta chain stems from a study of T cells after yellow fever vaccination (dated by TCRdb to about 2019). About the full investigation: The SMART-Seq v4 Ultra Low Input RNA kit was used to prepare libraries from fractions with low cell numbers. To follow T-cell clones before and after both primary and booster YFV17D yellow fever vaccination, bulk TCR alpha and beta repertoires underwent longitudinal sequencing. Two healthy male donors, one aged 18 to 29 and one aged 30 to 40 years, made up the cohort. Blood was drawn at multiple timepoints before and after primary and secondary immunization, with bulk PBMC replicates and cell subsets isolated.

The treatment or condition tag for this specimen amounts to: live attenuated yellow fever vaccine strain. At each blood-draw timepoint, two biological replicates of bulk PBMCs were collected. PBMCs were isolated from peripheral blood using a standard Ficoll-Paque protocol. RNA was extracted with TriZol from bulk PBMCs, CD4 and CD8 fractions, and dextramer-positive and dextramer-negative fractions. Worth noting for this clonotype: The target of this receptor is not known. Per-base qualities were not stored, and no clone one base away is much larger.

Synthesis of TCR cDNA relied on 5'RACE template switching, a step that introduced a universal primer site along with unique molecular identifiers. Priming of cDNA synthesis was performed from both the TCR alpha and TCR beta constant segments. Library amplification involved two PCR steps, and the second step added sample barcodes and sequencing adapters. Sequencing of libraries was done on Illumina HiSeq 2500 (2x100 bp) or NovaSeq (2x150 bp). On the authors' methods: MIGEC handled demultiplexing of reads and collapsing into UMI consensus sequences, while MiXCR performed V(D)J alignment. Vaccine-responding clonotypes were defined with edgeR using replicate PBMC samples, requiring FDR below 0.01 and a log2 fold change above 5 up to day 15. Each bulk clonotype was labeled CD4 or CD8 based on which sequenced repertoire, CD4 or CD8, contained the clonotype at higher abundance. Using fastp trimming at Q25 and MiXCR clonotype assembly, TCRdb reanalyzed the public sequencing data and kept in-frame beta chains. Each CDR3 protein appears once, grouped with its most common genes and DNA. TCRdb assigned the V and J calls; the authors' analysis was not used. In all, the sample holds hundreds of thousands of distinct CDR3 sequences, and over 9% of those were seen once. The ten largest clones represent 14% to 15% of the sample.

The paper as a whole reports these results and caveats: Compared with the primary T-cell response, the secondary T-cell response was weaker but faster, peaking on day 5 rather than day 15. A small share of clonotypes was detected in both CD4 and CD8 compartments, with the overlap likely arising from convergent recombination. After the booster, most of the clones that had expanded following primary vaccination were detected again (about 95% of CD4 and roughly nine tenths of CD8), which suggests that memory was broadly maintained. Because the study included only a couple of donors, the extent to which the findings can be generalized is limited. FACS-sorted repertoires could contain abundant contaminating clonotypes from the bulk population, so computational filtering was required.

The sequence came from a man aged 25-45 years who received the YFV17D yellow fever vaccine. The sequencing used PBMCs, collected on the day of the yellow fever booster vaccination.

The nucleotide sequence reads as follows: TGTGCCAGCAGCCGGGAAGCGGGAGACTATAATGAGCAGTTCTTC. Its amino acids are CASSREAGDYNEQFF. The receptor chain draws on TRBV3-1 and TRBJ2-1; 8 of the junction bases match TRBD2. There are 15 amino acids in the CDR3, from cysteine to phenylalanine inclusive. Only the CDR3 DNA stays, 45 bases, in frame from base 1. The germline V gene (reference sequence) gives CDR1 as LGHDT and CDR2 as YNNKEL. The V end gives up 4 bases and the J end 7 bases, leaving 9 bases in the junction not matched to a gene.